This record concerns one T cell receptor beta chain sequence. The antigen is not known. The entry originates in a study of cytotoxic CD8 clonotypes in ibrutinib-treated CLL. Study summary: Some 25 partial and 2 complete responses; at median approximately 6 years, 14 remitted, 12 progressed.

Findings and limits, study-wide: Under treatment, the uncommon public clonotypes either contracted or remained stable. At baseline, clonality was higher than in age-matched healthy donors and correlated with CD8+ counts.

Libraries were prepared by immunoSEQ multiplex PCR; TCRdb keeps only in-frame clonotypes and omits some of them. This sample has 40,000 to 60,000 clones, with around 53% found just once. Trimming removed 6 bases from V and 9 bases from J, with 11 bases in between. The CDR3 spans 11 residues. Germline values: CDR1 MNHNY, CDR2 SVGAGI (reference sequence). The TCR beta libraries used around 2.2 micrograms of genomic DNA that came from cryopreserved PBMCs. The rearrangement uses TRBV6-6 and TRBJ2-5; the D is unclear. This sequence was found in a human donor with chronic lymphocytic leukemia. The specimen was PBMCs, collected after 12 months of ibrutinib treatment. CDR3 nucleotide sequence: TGTGCCAGCAGCCCCGATAGGGCCCAGTACTTC. Amino acids: CASSPDRAQYF.